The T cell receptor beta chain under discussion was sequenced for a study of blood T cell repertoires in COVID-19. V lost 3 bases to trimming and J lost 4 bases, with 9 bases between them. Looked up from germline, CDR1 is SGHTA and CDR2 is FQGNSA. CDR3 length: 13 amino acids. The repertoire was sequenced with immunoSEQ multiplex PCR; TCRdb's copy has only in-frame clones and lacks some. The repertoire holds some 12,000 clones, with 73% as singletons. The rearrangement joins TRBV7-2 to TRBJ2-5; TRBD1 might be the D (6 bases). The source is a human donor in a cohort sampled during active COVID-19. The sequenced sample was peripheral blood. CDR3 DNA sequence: TGTGCCAGCAGCTTCGGCAGGGGAGAGACCCAGTACTTC. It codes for CASSFGRGETQYF.